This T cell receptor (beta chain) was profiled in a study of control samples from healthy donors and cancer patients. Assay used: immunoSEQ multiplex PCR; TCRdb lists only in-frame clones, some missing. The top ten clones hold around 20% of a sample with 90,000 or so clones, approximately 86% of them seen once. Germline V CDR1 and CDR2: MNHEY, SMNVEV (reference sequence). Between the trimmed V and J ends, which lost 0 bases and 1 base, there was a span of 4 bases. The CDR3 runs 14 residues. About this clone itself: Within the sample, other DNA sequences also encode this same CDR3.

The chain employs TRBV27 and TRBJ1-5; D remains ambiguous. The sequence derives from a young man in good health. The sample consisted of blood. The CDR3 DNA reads TGTGCCAGCAGTTTATCCCGCAGCAATCAGCCCCAGCATTTT. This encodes CASSLSRSNQPQHF.